What follows describes a single T cell receptor (beta chain). PCR primers comprised 60 Vbeta and 13 Jbeta primers. Using immunoSEQ multiplex PCR, the repertoire was profiled, and TCRdb retains in-frame clones only, with some absent. This table has some 130,000 clones, 80% appearing once. The sample originates from a study of cytomegalovirus exposure and HLA in healthy donors. V lost 1 base, J lost 6 bases, and 11 bases stayed unmatched. Germline CDR1 reads LGHNA; CDR2 reads YNFKEQ. The CDR3 extends over 17 amino acids. The origin of this receptor is a man under 40 in good health. The sequenced sample was PBMCs. This sequence joins TRBV4-2 and TRBJ2-3; TRBD1 aligns across 9 bases. CDR3 loop: CASSQVPGQGGPDTQYF. CDR3 nucleotides: TGTGCCAGCAGCCAAGTCCCGGGACAGGGAGGGCCGGATACGCAGTATTTT.